The present entry profiles one T cell receptor beta chain with its context. As yet, its antigen is unknown. This sample stems from a study of regulatory T cells in long-lasting Graves disease. Study results and limitations: Small numbers of samples may have cut accuracy. The number of shared public clonotypes was higher in persistent patients (approximately 3,000) than new patients (966).

Sample time point: newly diagnosed GD, antithyroid drugs for less than 3 months. Extracted RNA from PBMCs served as the source of the TCR library. With 9 bases removed from V and 2 bases from J, the gap between germline ends came to 10 bases. The V gene's germline CDR1 is KGHDR and CDR2 SFDVKD. This CDR3 contains 13 residues. Library construction for TCR beta used iRepertoire HTBI primers and Arm-PCR of CDR3 regions. TCRdb fed the multiplex PCR reads into MiXCR, producing one record per CDR3 protein. The sample lists approximately 400,000 distinct CDR3 sequences, approximately 16% seen once, with approximately 7.6% in the top ten. Another study also made use of these data, one on T cells in Graves' hyperthyroidism and ophthalmopathy. That study adds: HTBI primers were employed in a first-round RT-PCR of the TCR CDR3. Progression to ophthalmopathy was predicted a median of approximately 6.4 months early.

Material: peripheral blood mononuclear cells (PBMCs), obtained at new diagnosis, from a patient treated with antithyroid drugs. The rearrangement joins TRBV24-1 to TRBJ2-1; D tentatively fits TRBD1 or TRBD2 (5 bases each). This TCR derives from a woman between 40 and 55 years old with Graves disease. CDR3 nucleotide sequence: TGTGCCACCGCCGGGACCCCCTACAATGAGCAGTTCTTC. Translating it yields CATAGTPYNEQFF.